This T cell receptor (beta chain) was observed in a study of CD8+ T cells in alopecia areata. Study overall: Administration of oral tofacitinib to treated patients was at 5 to 10 mg twice daily. After 6 to 18 months of tofacitinib, follow-up continued 6 months off drug.

On this clone: Its matching antigen is unknown.

Sequencing relied on a cDNA template that was reverse transcribed from extracted RNA. Assay used: immunoSEQ multiplex PCR; TCRdb lists only in-frame clones, some missing. The sample has around 140,000 clones; 40% to 65% are singletons. Findings and caveats of the study: Affected lesional scalp, above all in alopecia totalis/universalis, was more clonal than normal scalp.

The sequence was obtained from a human donor with alopecia areata. The specimen comprised CD4+ T cells sorted from blood, sampled at week 0.

The CDR3 loop reads CASSVDPGAAGGEQYF. CDR3 nucleotides: TGTGCCAGCAGCGTAGATCCAGGGGCCGCAGGAGGGGAGCAGTACTTC. The gene calls are TRBV9 and TRBJ2-7; D may correspond to TRBD1 or TRBD2 (6 bases each). The CDR3 totals 16 residues. Trimming took off 0 bases at V and 7 bases at J, with 20 bases between the two ends. Germline V gene lookup returns CDR1 SGDLS and CDR2 YYNGEE.